This is a list of T cell receptor beta chains from one sample in a study of T cell changes during pregnancy in multiple sclerosis. TCRdb's copy holds only in-frame clones and misses some; the assay was immunoSEQ multiplex PCR. The data show about 49,000 clones, roughly 89% seen once. The specimen comprised peripheral blood, sampled after pregnancy. The receptor set was obtained from a female donor in good health, enrolled as a control in a pregnancy study. Both conserved end residues are part of each CDR3. The order of the fields is J gene, V gene, CDR3 protein.

TRBJ2-7,TRBV29-1,CSARAVYEQYF
TRBJ2-7,TRBV9,CASSVHSQGSYEQYF
TRBJ2-4,TRBV7-3,CASSLDGLAKNIQYF
TRBJ1-2,TRBV12-5,CASGLVPGGYGYTF
TRBJ2-1,TRBV6-5,CASRQGEHYNEQFF
TRBJ1-3,TRBV7-8,CASSLGTGGSGNTIYF
TRBJ2-1,TRBV10-1,CASSDTIPYEQFF
TRBJ2-7,TRBV2,CASSETMTKQYF
TRBJ1-1,TRBV2,CASSDRGLTMNTEAFF
TRBJ1-4,TRBV5-1,CASRLQGFENEKLFF
TRBJ2-7,TRBV6-1,CASSRGTTSSYEQYF
TRBJ2-1,TRBV7-2,CASSSGTGVTYNEQFF
TRBJ2-7,TRBV27,CASRGTGLGEQYF
TRBJ1-6,TRBV30,CAWGSGTGDSPLHF
TRBJ2-3,TRBV14,CASSHGRERLGTDTQYF
TRBJ1-5,TRBV12-5,CASGWAGGGNQPQHF
TRBJ1-2,TRBV4-3,CASSPRPPRNYGYTF
TRBJ2-3,TRBV5-1,CASSFYSTDTQYF
TRBJ1-2,TRBV15,CATSRDKQGGRYGYTF
TRBJ2-7,TRBV6-1,CASQRTGEGDEQYF
TRBJ1-2,TRBV27,CASSLLGRDYGYTF
TRBJ2-1,TRBV28,CASTLAGGPNEQFF
TRBJ1-5,TRBV9,CASSRHLVSHNQPQHF
TRBJ1-2,TRBV29-1,CSADPGTGIEGYTF
TRBJ1-5,TRBV28,CASSPVGQGDGQPQHF
TRBJ1-1,TRBV2,CASIPDIRNTEAFF
TRBJ1-2,TRBV10-3,CAISAGQGLNYGYTF
TRBJ1-2,TRBV4-1,CASIGTGRYGYTF
TRBJ2-1,TRBV7-7,CASSSDRANEQFF
TRBJ2-3,TRBV6-5,CASSSGRPSTDTQYF
TRBJ1-1,TRBV6-1,CASTEEGMNTEAFF
TRBJ1-4,TRBV13,CASSTSGGRNEKLFF
TRBJ1-4,TRBV5-1,CASSPDGDTTNEKLFF
TRBJ2-2,TRBV4-1,CASSQIQGDGTGELFF
TRBJ2-5,TRBV6-1,CASGQQRGTQYF
TRBJ2-5,TRBV30,CAWSVVGGGETQYF
TRBJ1-2,TRBV6-4,CASSDGQGGNGYTF
TRBJ2-3,TRBV6-1,CASSDRTEGPDTQYF
TRBJ2-1,TRBV6-1,CASIGLAGNNEQFF
TRBJ2-1,TRBV9,CASSAGGGAYNEQFF
TRBJ1-5,TRBV5-1,CASSPSSPNQPQHF
TRBJ2-7,TRBV5-1,CASSFRDNVPTYEQYF
TRBJ2-7,TRBV7-9,CASSQVTAGEGYEQYF
TRBJ1-6,TRBV27,CASSLSRGQYNSPLHF